A single sample is the source of the 23 T cell receptor beta chains below, sequenced in a study of cytomegalovirus exposure and HLA in healthy donors. Both 60 Vbeta primers and 13 Jbeta primers went into the PCR. The method was immunoSEQ multiplex PCR; TCRdb's version includes in-frame clones alone and lacks a portion of them. This sample yields approximately 190,000 clones, of which 65% to 90% are seen a single time; roughly 6.7% belongs to the top ten. Sequenced sample: PBMCs. The receptors derive from a man aged 40-50 years in good health and CMV-seropositive.

V gene TRBV7-6 combines with J gene TRBJ2-3; the match to TRBD2 covers 7 bases. V shed 1 base, J shed 0 bases, and the junction held 10 bases outside the gene matches. The germline V gene encodes CDR1 SGHVS and CDR2 FNYEAQ. CDR3 length: 18 residues. CDR3 loop: CASSLGASGGISTDTQYF. The DNA for the CDR3 is TGTGCCAGCAGCTTAGGGGCTTCCGGGGGGATCAGCACAGATACGCAGTATTTT.

V is TRBV18 and J is TRBJ1-1; possible D gene TRBD1, 6 bases. From germline, CDR1 is KGHSH and CDR2 LQKENI. V shed 3 bases and J shed 0 bases, with 20 bases lying between them. This CDR3 is built from 18 residues. This chain's CDR3 is CASSPRDIGGLMNTEAFF. For the CDR3, the DNA is TGTGCCAGCTCACCCCGGGACATTGGGGGTCTCATGAACACTGAAGCTTTCTTT.

The gene calls are TRBV4-1 and TRBJ1-1; possible D gene TRBD1, 5 bases. CDR1 and CDR2 from the germline V gene are MGHRA and YSYEKL. This CDR3 is built from 15 residues. Trimming stripped 0 bases from V and 1 base from J, with 9 bases between. The CDR3 loop is CASSQDGARNTEAFF. Written as DNA, the CDR3 is TGCGCCAGCAGCCAAGATGGGGCCAGGAACACTGAAGCTTTCTTT.

The genes are TRBV9 and TRBJ2-1; 7 bases map to TRBD2. Germline values: CDR1 SGDLS, CDR2 YYNGEE. V lost 0 bases and J lost 5; bases outside the gene matches: 2. This CDR3 region has 14 residues. In nucleotides, the CDR3 is TGTGCCAGCAGCGTAGCGGGGGGTAACAATGAGCAGTTCTTC. This sequence encodes CASSVAGGNNEQFF.

The chain employs TRBV19 and TRBJ1-2, with 9 bases that match TRBD1. The CDR3 consists of 14 residues. Trimming removed 6 bases from V and 7 bases from J; junction bases left unmatched: 9. From germline, CDR1 is LNHDA and CDR2 SQIVND (reference sequence). The CDR3, as DNA: TGTGCCAGTAGCCCGGGGACAGGGAAGGGTGGCTACACCTTC. This sequence encodes CASSPGTGKGGYTF.

The V gene is TRBV6-6, the J gene TRBJ1-4; perhaps TRBD1 as D (6 bases). Trimming removed 7 bases from V and 7 bases from J, with 16 bases in between. Germline V gene data show CDR1 as MNHNY and CDR2 as SVGAGI (reference sequence). The CDR3 is made up of 14 amino acids. The CDR3 here is CASTFSGDGEKLFF. The CDR3 DNA sequence: TGTGCCAGCACCTTTTCAGGGGACGGTGAAAAACTGTTTTTT.

V and J are TRBV28 and TRBJ1-4, with D possibly being TRBD1 (5 bases). The CDR3 is 15 amino acids. CDR1 is MDHEN, CDR2 SYDVKM, per germline. Between the trimmed V and J ends, which lost 7 bases and 0 bases, there was a span of 12 bases. The CDR3 loop is CASTLGEATNEKLFF. The CDR3 region has the DNA TGTGCCAGCACCTTAGGGGAGGCAACTAATGAAAAACTGTTTTTT.

The J gene is TRBJ1-4, the V gene TRBV30; 7 nucleotides match TRBD1. Germline V gene sequence: CDR1 GTSNPN, CDR2 SVGIG (reference sequence). The CDR3 spans 15 residues. V was pared by 2 bases and J by 4 bases, with 7 bases of the junction left unmatched. CDR3 nucleotide sequence: TGTGCCTGGAGTATCTCGACAGGGATTAATGAAAAACTGTTTTTT. This gives the protein CAWSISTGINEKLFF.

The rearrangement uses TRBV5-1 and TRBJ2-3; TRBD2 matches 9 bases. The germline CDR1 and CDR2 sequences are SGHRS and YFSETQ. The CDR3 extends over 19 amino acids. The ends lost 0 bases at V and 3 bases at J; junction bases unmatched: 14. CDR3 protein: CASSLAGSGGPKHTDTQYF. As DNA, the CDR3 is TGCGCCAGCAGCTTGGCCGGGAGCGGGGGGCCAAAGCATACAGATACGCAGTATTTT.

The CDR3 bases are TGTGCCAGCACCGAGGTGGGTGGGAGCAATCAGCCCCAGCATTTT. Protein: CASTEVGGSNQPQHF. The chain is built from TRBV6-1 and TRBJ1-5; unclear D gene. The CDR3 runs to 15 residues. CDR1 and CDR2 from the germline V gene are MNHNS and SASEGT. Trimming removed 7 bases at V and 1 base at J, with 14 bases between.

In this sample, this clone turned up a few times. The chain has TRBV27 and TRBJ2-7; 8 bases line up with TRBD1. V shed 5 bases, J shed 4 bases, and the junction held 7 bases outside the gene matches. Germline V CDR1 and CDR2: MNHEY, SMNVEV (reference sequence). The CDR3 consists of 14 residues. The CDR3 DNA sequence: TGTGCCAGCAGTCCAATGGACAGGGTTTACGAGCAGTACTTC. Translated: CASSPMDRVYEQYF.

The chain couples TRBV4-3 to TRBJ2-3, with a tentative D call TRBD1 (6 bases). V gave up 3 bases and J gave up 1 base, with 11 bases separating them. Germline-derived CDR1 and CDR2 are LGHNA and YSLEER. The CDR3 runs to 15 residues. The CDR3 nucleotides are TGCGCCAGCAGCCAGGGGACACGCGGCACAGATACGCAGTATTTT. Encoded protein: CASSQGTRGTDTQYF.

The chain employs TRBV7-2 and TRBJ1-2, with D perhaps TRBD1 (5 bases). The CDR3 spans 15 residues. In germline, CDR1 is SGHTA, CDR2 FQGNSA. The germline V and J ends were trimmed by 1 base and 2 bases, with 11 bases remaining between them. CDR3 amino acids: CASSLGSGRNYGYTF. The CDR3 DNA reads TGTGCCAGCAGCTTAGGGTCAGGGCGAAACTATGGCTACACCTTC. Based on the CDR3 plus reference TRBV7-2 and TRBJ1-2, the full variable domain is GAGVSQSPSNKVTEKGKDVELRCDPISGHTALYWYRQSLGQGLEFLIYFQGNSAPDKSGLPSDRFSAERTGGSVSTLTIQRTQQEDSAVYLCASSLGSGRNYGYTFGSGTRLTVV.

This clone showed up just a few times. The chain employs TRBV7-2 and TRBJ1-6; D may be TRBD1 (6 bases). The ends were cut back, 0 bases at V and 4 bases at J, with 16 bases in the middle. Germline-derived CDR1 and CDR2 are SGHTA and FQGNSA. This CDR3 has 18 residues. The CDR3 is CASSLATHRVNYNSPLHF. The CDR3 DNA reads as TGTGCCAGCAGCTTAGCGACCCACAGGGTTAATTATAATTCACCCCTCCACTTT. The entire variable domain, with the rest obtained from reference TRBV7-2 and TRBJ1-6, is as follows: GAGVSQSPSNKVTEKGKDVELRCDPISGHTALYWYRQSLGQGLEFLIYFQGNSAPDKSGLPSDRFSAERTGGSVSTLTIQRTQQEDSAVYLCASSLATHRVNYNSPLHFGNGTRLTVT.

This chain joins TRBV6-5 and TRBJ1-2, with a weak D call TRBD1 (5 bases). CDR1 MNHEY and CDR2 SVGAGI come from the germline V gene. This CDR3 spans 13 amino acids. V shed 6 bases and J shed 9 bases, with 17 bases lying between them. The CDR3 DNA reads as TGTGCCAGCAGCCCGACAGAGATCATCAGCTACACCTTC. Translating gives CASSPTEIISYTF.

Worth noting for this clone: Other DNA variants within this sample encode the same CDR3. The chain recombines TRBV9 with TRBJ1-4; 11 positions agree with TRBD1. The CDR3 sequence is 15 residues long. V gave up 0 bases and J gave up 8 bases; unmatched junction bases: 3. CDR1 is SGDLS, CDR2 YYNGEE, per germline. The CDR3 loop reads CASSVEGTGGEKLFF. CDR3 nucleotide sequence: TGTGCCAGCAGCGTAGAGGGGACAGGGGGAGAAAAACTGTTTTTT.

The chain links TRBV30 to TRBJ1-6; 7 nucleotides agree with TRBD1. Germline V lookup: CDR1 GTSNPN, CDR2 SVGIG (reference sequence). This CDR3 comprises 15 residues. The V and J ends lost 4 bases and 8 bases, in that order; junction bases with no gene match: 11. CDR3 DNA: TGTGCCTGGACGCCTGGGACAGTCGAGCATTCACCCCTCCACTTT. Translated: CAWTPGTVEHSPLHF.

This chain links TRBV4-2 with TRBJ1-2; D call uncertain. Germline CDR1 is LGHNA and CDR2 is YNFKEQ. V was pared by 0 bases and J by 0 bases, with 11 bases between. CDR3 length equals 16 residues. The chain's CDR3 is CASSQEWSNSNYGYTF. The CDR3 DNA sequence: TGTGCCAGCAGCCAAGAGTGGAGCAATTCTAACTATGGCTACACCTTC.

The chain couples TRBV10-1 to TRBJ2-7; 9 bases fit TRBD1. V lost 3 bases to trimming and J lost 5 bases; unmatched junction nucleotides: 26. Germline V gene sequence: CDR1 WNHNN, CDR2 SYGVQD (reference sequence). CDR3 length: 21 amino acids. For the CDR3, the DNA is TGCGCCAGCAGTGAATTCCCGACCGGGACAGGGATCACGAGCGGGGACCACGAGCAGTACTTC. Translated, it gives CASSEFPTGTGITSGDHEQYF.

The chain couples TRBV7-9 to TRBJ2-2, with TRBD1 identical over 8 bases. Germline V gene data show CDR1 as SEHNR and CDR2 as FQNEAQ (reference sequence). V gave up 8 bases and J gave up 7 bases; unmatched junction bases: 9. The length of the CDR3 is 14 residues. The CDR3 region is CASSRTGSSGELFF. CDR3 nucleotide sequence: TGTGCCAGCTCCCGGACAGGGTCGAGCGGGGAGCTGTTTTTT.

The rearrangement joins TRBV4-2 to TRBJ2-4, with 11 bases that match TRBD1. The trim removed 0 bases at V and 8 bases at J, leaving 3 bases unmatched. Germline CDR1 and CDR2: LGHNA and YNFKEQ. The CDR3 spans 15 residues. The CDR3 here is CASSQEDRGRDIQYF. CDR3 coding DNA: TGTGCCAGCAGCCAAGAGGACAGGGGGCGAGACATTCAGTACTTC.

To note about this clone: At one end, the junction sequence differs from germline, possibly due to a read error. The J gene is TRBJ2-7, the V gene TRBV7-7, with TRBD2 matching over 8 bases. Germline V gives CDR1 SSHAT, CDR2 FNYEAQ (reference sequence). This CDR3 contains 15 residues. As DNA, the CDR3 is TGTGCTAGCAGCTTCGGCGGGGGGCCTATATACGAGCAGTACTTC. It codes for CASSFGGGPIYEQYF.

Comment on this clone: This sample also contains other DNA sequences that code for the same CDR3. J is TRBJ2-5 and V is TRBV7-9, with D possibly TRBD2 on 7 matching bases. CDR3 length: 15 residues. Between the trimmed V and J ends, which lost 4 bases and 1 base, there was a span of 13 bases. From germline, CDR1 is SEHNR and CDR2 FQNEAQ (reference sequence). Written as DNA, the CDR3 is TGTGCCAGCAGCTCGTGGCGGGGGCTCCAAGAGACCCAGTACTTC. It encodes CASSSWRGLQETQYF.